This record covers a single TCR beta chain. The data originate from a study of blood T cell repertoires in COVID-19. The wider study: PBMCs, B-cell-depleted T cells, or T cells were the source of the cDNA or gDNA that made up the material.

Each participant's cohort was designated according to participant-reported clinical history. In the source study's methods: Researchers report that nucleated cell counts were estimated from reference gene primer amplification. Sequenced by immunoSEQ multiplex PCR; TCRdb stores in-frame clones only, minus some. V and J calls and clone size are those listed in that table; D and trimming were worked out from the DNA. Of about 280,000 clones in the sample, around 90% were seen once. This CDR3 comprises 14 residues. Germline CDR1 is MDHEN and CDR2 is SYDVKM. Trimming cost V 3 bases and J 7 bases; bases outside gene matches: 5.

The sample consisted of PBMCs or T cells enriched from blood (not recorded which). This receptor was obtained from a woman between 18 and 29 years old with acute COVID-19. The gene calls are TRBV28 and TRBJ2-1, with 8 positions matching TRBD2. The CDR3 DNA reads TGTGCCAGCAGTTTTGCGCGGGAGGCTAATGAGCAGTTCTTC. Translating it yields CASSFAREANEQFF. The entire variable domain, with the rest obtained from reference TRBV28 and TRBJ2-1, is as follows: DVKVTQSSRYLVKRTGEKVFLECVQDMDHENMFWYRQDPGLGLRLIYFSYDVKMKEKGDIPEGYSVSREKKERFSLILESASTNQTSMYLCASSFAREANEQFFGPGTRLTVL.